Following are 14 T cell receptor beta chains from one sample sequenced in a study of early T cells in non-severe SARS-CoV-2 infection. Using its own MiXCR run on the 5' RACE reads, TCRdb lists one record per CDR3 protein. The data show about 110,000 distinct CDR3 sequences, with about an eighth seen just once and around 3% held by the top ten. Sequencing was done on a sample of whole blood. The receptors here all came from an adult who was a healthcare worker with PCR-confirmed SARS-CoV-2 infection or an uninfected control (not recorded which).

V usage is TRBV7-9 and J usage is TRBJ1-1, with 10 bases identical to TRBD1. In germline, CDR1 is SEHNR, CDR2 FQNEAQ (reference sequence). Trimming at V came to 1 base and at J to 1 base, leaving 6 bases not matched to a gene. This CDR3 comprises 17 residues. CDR3 DNA sequence: TGTGCCAGCAGCTTAGTTCGGACAGGGGGAACGAACACTGAAGCTTTCTTT. Amino acids: CASSLVRTGGTNTEAFF. Based on the CDR3 plus reference TRBV7-9 and TRBJ1-1, the full variable domain is DTGVSQNPRHKITKRGQNVTFRCDPISEHNRLYWYRQTLGQGPEFLTYFQNEAQLEKSRLLSDRFSAERPKGSFSTLEIQRTEQGDSAMYLCASSLVRTGGTNTEAFFGQGTRLTVV.

The V call is TRBV27, the J call TRBJ1-1; tentatively, D is TRBD1 (6 bases). There are 14 residues in the CDR3. The V end lost 2 bases, the J end lost 5 bases, and 12 bases lay between the germline ends. The germline gives CDR1 MNHEY, CDR2 SMNVEV (reference sequence). CDR3 in amino acids: CASSLRGAGTEAFF. In DNA, the CDR3 is TGTGCCAGCAGTTTAAGGGGGGCAGGGACTGAAGCTTTCTTT.

This clonotype has a count of ten or more. The chain carries TRBV6-6 and TRBJ2-5, with 11 bases that match TRBD2. This CDR3 region has 19 residues. The V and J ends lost 5 bases and 2 bases, in that order; junction bases with no gene match: 16. Germline CDR1 and CDR2: MNHNY and SVGAGI (reference sequence). The CDR3 DNA follows: TGTGCCAGCAGTAGACCCACCACTAGCGGGGGCTACCTACAAGAGACCCAGTACTTC. Translating it yields CASSRPTTSGGYLQETQYF.

The chain uses TRBV5-4 and TRBJ1-2, with D unresolved. V shed 0 bases and J shed 0 bases, with 9 bases lying between them. Germline V gives CDR1 SGHNT, CDR2 YYREEE (reference sequence). The CDR3 covers 15 residues. CDR3 in DNA: TGTGCCAGCAGCTTGGCCCTCGGGACTAACTATGGCTACACCTTC. This encodes CASSLALGTNYGYTF.

This clonotype counts as medium-sized. The chain links TRBV28 to TRBJ2-5; D uncertain. CDR1 MDHEN and CDR2 SYDVKM come from the germline V gene. V was shortened by 2 bases and J by 2 bases, with 0 bases between the two germline ends. The CDR3 is 11 amino acids. CDR3 region: CASSLQETQYF. CDR3 DNA sequence: TGTGCCAGCAGTTTACAAGAGACCCAGTACTTC.

In this sample, this clonotype turned up a few times. The chain combines TRBV4-2 with TRBJ2-7; D is possibly TRBD1 (5 bases). This CDR3 has 16 residues. The germline V and J ends were trimmed by 0 bases and 6 bases, with 18 bases remaining between them. Germline assignment: CDR1 LGHNA and CDR2 YNFKEQ. The CDR3 spells CASSQDGLAFTGEQYF. The CDR3 bases are TGTGCCAGCAGCCAAGATGGGCTGGCTTTCACAGGCGAGCAGTACTTC.

The table lists this clonotype with a few counts. The V call is TRBV24-1, the J call TRBJ2-7; unclear D gene. In germline, CDR1 is KGHDR, CDR2 SFDVKD. CDR3 length equals 13 residues. Trimming took off 7 bases at V and 0 bases at J, with 9 bases between the two ends. Written as DNA, the CDR3 is TGTGCCACCAGCGCCACAGCCTCCTACGAGCAGTACTTC. Protein: CATSATASYEQYF.

This clonotype was found many times. The V and J genes are TRBV29-1 and TRBJ2-5; perhaps TRBD1 as D (5 bases). The CDR3 contains 13 residues. The V end lost 4 bases, the J end lost 1 base, and 10 bases lay between the germline ends. Per the germline V gene, CDR1 is SQVTM and CDR2 is ANQGSEA. CDR3 region: CSVGGRVQETQYF. In nucleotides, the CDR3 is TGCAGCGTTGGAGGCAGGGTCCAAGAGACCCAGTACTTC.

In its sample, this clonotype was seen many times. The rearrangement links TRBV7-6 to TRBJ2-4; perhaps TRBD1 as D (5 bases). V gave up 3 bases and J gave up 0 bases, with 12 bases separating them. This CDR3 is 16 amino acids long. Germline values: CDR1 SGHVS, CDR2 FNYEAQ. DNA for the CDR3: TGTGCCAGCAGCTTCTGGGGCCCAGTAGCCAAAAACATTCAGTACTTC. Translation gives CASSFWGPVAKNIQYF.

This clonotype has a handful of counts. The rearrangement joins TRBV29-1 to TRBJ2-3, with 12 positions matching TRBD2. Germline trimming cut 2 bases from V and 10 bases from J; bases unmatched to any gene: 4. The CDR3 is made up of 13 amino acids. Germline CDR1 and CDR2: SQVTM and ANQGSEA. For the CDR3, the DNA is TGCAGCGTTGAACTAGCGGGGGGGCTTGCGCAGTATTTT. This codes for CSVELAGGLAQYF.

The chain has TRBV28 and TRBJ1-3; possibly TRBD1 for D (5 bases). The CDR3 extends over 16 amino acids. The germline CDR1 and CDR2 sequences are MDHEN and SYDVKM. With 2 bases removed from V and 0 bases from J, the gap between germline ends came to 11 bases. DNA for the CDR3: TGTGCCAGCAGTTTAAGGGGCCCAAGCTCTGGAAACACCATATATTTT. It translates to CASSLRGPSSGNTIYF.

Remarks on this clonotype: Being one base from a much bigger clone, this may be a read error. This chain uses TRBV4-1 with TRBJ2-7, with D possibly being TRBD1 or TRBD2 (6 bases each). V was cut by 1 base and J by 3 bases, with 22 bases left in between. CDR3 length equals 18 residues. Germline CDR1 and CDR2: MGHRA and YSYEKL. CDR3 in DNA: TGCGCCAGCAGCCAAGTTAGCGGACAGTTAGGGAATAGCTACGAGCAGTACTTC. It encodes CASSQVSGQLGNSYEQYF.

V and J are TRBV24-1 and TRBJ2-3, with D possibly matching TRBD2 (5 bases). This CDR3 contains 15 residues. The germline gives CDR1 KGHDR, CDR2 SFDVKD. V lost 5 bases and J lost 7, with 18 bases in between. The CDR3 bases are TGTGCCACCAGTGGAAGCGGACTGGTGGTAAATACGCAGTATTTT. This sequence encodes CATSGSGLVVNTQYF.

This clonotype was seen ten or more times. The chain is built from TRBV29-1 and TRBJ2-2; D is unclear. The V end lost 7 bases, the J end lost 5 bases, and 14 bases lay between the germline ends. The CDR3 sequence is 13 residues long. In germline, CDR1 is SQVTM, CDR2 ANQGSEA. The CDR3 DNA follows: TGCAGCGCGGGCGCCCCTAGAACCGGGGAGCTGTTTTTT. Amino acids: CSAGAPRTGELFF.